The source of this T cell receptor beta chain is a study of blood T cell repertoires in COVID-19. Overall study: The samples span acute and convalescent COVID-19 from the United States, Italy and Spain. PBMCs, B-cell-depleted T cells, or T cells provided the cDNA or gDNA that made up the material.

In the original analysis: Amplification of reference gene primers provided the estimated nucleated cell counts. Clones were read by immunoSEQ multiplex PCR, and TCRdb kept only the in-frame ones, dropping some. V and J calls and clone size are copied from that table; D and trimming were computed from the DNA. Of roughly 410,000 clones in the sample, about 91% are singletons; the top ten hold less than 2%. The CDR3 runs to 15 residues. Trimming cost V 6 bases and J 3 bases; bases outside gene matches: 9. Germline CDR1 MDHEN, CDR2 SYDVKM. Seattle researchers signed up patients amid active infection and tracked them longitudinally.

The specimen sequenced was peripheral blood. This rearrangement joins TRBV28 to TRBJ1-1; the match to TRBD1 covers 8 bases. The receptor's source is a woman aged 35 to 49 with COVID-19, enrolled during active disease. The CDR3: CASRRNRGADTEAFF. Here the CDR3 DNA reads TGTGCCAGCAGGCGTAACAGGGGGGCAGACACTGAAGCTTTCTTT.